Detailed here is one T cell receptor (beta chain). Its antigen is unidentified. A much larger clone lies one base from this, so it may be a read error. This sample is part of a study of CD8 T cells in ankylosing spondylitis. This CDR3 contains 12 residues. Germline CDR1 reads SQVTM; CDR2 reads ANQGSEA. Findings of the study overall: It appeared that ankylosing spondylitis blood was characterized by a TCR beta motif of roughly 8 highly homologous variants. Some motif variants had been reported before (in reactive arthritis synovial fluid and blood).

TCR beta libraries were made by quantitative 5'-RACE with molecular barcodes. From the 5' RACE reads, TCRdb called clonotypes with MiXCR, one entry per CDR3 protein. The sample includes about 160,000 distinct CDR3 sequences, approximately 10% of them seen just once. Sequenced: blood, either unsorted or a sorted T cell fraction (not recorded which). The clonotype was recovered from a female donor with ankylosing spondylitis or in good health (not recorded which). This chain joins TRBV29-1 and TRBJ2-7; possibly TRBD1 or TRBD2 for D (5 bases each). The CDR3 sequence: CSVGDGDYELYF. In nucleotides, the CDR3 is TGCAGCGTTGGGGACGGAGATTACGAGCTGTACTTC.